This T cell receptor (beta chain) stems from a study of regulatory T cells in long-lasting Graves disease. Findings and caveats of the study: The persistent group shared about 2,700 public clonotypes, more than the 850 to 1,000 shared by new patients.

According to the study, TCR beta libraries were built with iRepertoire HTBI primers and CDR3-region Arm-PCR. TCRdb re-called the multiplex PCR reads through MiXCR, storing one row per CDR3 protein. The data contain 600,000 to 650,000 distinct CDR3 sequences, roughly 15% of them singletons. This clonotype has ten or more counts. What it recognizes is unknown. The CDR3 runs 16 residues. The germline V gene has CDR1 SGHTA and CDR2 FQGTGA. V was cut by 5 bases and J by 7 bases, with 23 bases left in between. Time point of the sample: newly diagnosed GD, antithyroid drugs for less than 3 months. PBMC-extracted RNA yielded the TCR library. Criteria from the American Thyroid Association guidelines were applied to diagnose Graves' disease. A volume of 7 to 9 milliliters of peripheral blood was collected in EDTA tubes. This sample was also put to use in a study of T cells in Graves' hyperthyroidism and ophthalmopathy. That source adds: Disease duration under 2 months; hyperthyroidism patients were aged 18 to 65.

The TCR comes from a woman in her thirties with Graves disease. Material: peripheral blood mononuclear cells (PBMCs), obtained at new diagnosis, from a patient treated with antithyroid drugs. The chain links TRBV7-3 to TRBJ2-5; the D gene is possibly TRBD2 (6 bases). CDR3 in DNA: TGTGCCAGCAGCGCAAACCCGTCCCAGGGAGGCGGGACCCAGTACTTC. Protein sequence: CASSANPSQGGGTQYF.